The 6 T cell receptor beta chains below come from one sample, sequenced in a study of T cell responses to AZD1222 COVID-19 vaccine. Clones were read by immunoSEQ multiplex PCR, and TCRdb kept only the in-frame ones, dropping some. The data hold around 150,000 clones, with about 90% observed a single time. Specimen: peripheral blood, collected 28 days after the second AZD1222 dose. These receptors were taken from an adult who received the AZD1222 COVID-19 vaccine.

The chain has TRBV7-9 and TRBJ2-1; no firm D call. CDR3 size: 11 residues. Germline V gene data show CDR1 as SEHNR and CDR2 as FQNEAQ (reference sequence). V was clipped by 8 bases and J by 7 bases, with 9 bases between them. The CDR3 reads CASGAANEQFF. CDR3 DNA: TGTGCCAGCGGTGCGGCAAATGAGCAGTTCTTC.

This sequence joins TRBV5-1 and TRBJ2-3; 9 nucleotides align to TRBD2. The CDR3 extends over 15 amino acids. Looked up from germline, CDR1 is SGHRS and CDR2 is YFSETQ. The J segment lost 10 bases and the V segment lost 5 bases, leaving 14 bases of the junction unmatched. CDR3 DNA sequence: TGCGCCAGCAGGACTGGCGGGGGGGCAAAATTTGCGCAGTATTTT. It specifies CASRTGGGAKFAQYF.

The DNA for the CDR3 is TGTGCCAGCAGCCTCCGCGGGACAGAGTCTAATGAAAAACTGTTTTTT. It encodes CASSLRGTESNEKLFF. The chain couples TRBV4-2 to TRBJ1-4; 7 bases line up with TRBD1. This CDR3 is built from 16 residues. The junction had 8 bases not matched to a gene; V was cut back by 4 bases and J by 3 bases. Looked up from germline, CDR1 is LGHNA and CDR2 is YNFKEQ.

The rearrangement links TRBV28 to TRBJ1-1; tentative D call: TRBD1 (6 bases). With 9 bases removed from V and 3 bases from J, the gap between germline ends came to 11 bases. The CDR3 has 12 residues. Per germline, CDR1 MDHEN and CDR2 SYDVKM. The DNA of the CDR3 is TGTGCCAGTGGGAGGGGGGACACTGAAGCTTTCTTT. This gives the protein CASGRGDTEAFF.

The chain links TRBV4-1 to TRBJ1-1, with D perhaps TRBD1 (6 bases). V lost 4 bases to trimming and J lost 1 base, with 13 bases between them. The germline V gene has CDR1 MGHRA and CDR2 YSYEKL. CDR3 length: 15 amino acids. The CDR3 region has the DNA TGCGCCAGCAGCCCCCGAGCAGGGGCGAACACTGAAGCTTTCTTT. Translated, it gives CASSPRAGANTEAFF.

In nucleotides, the CDR3 is TGCAGTGCTAGTATATCCGGGAGGGCTACAGATACGCAGTATTTT. Amino acids: CSASISGRATDTQYF. V and J are TRBV20-1 and TRBJ2-3; 8 bases are a match to TRBD2. J lost 3 bases, V lost 3 bases, and 8 bases had no gene match. CDR1 is DFQATT and CDR2 is SNEGSKA in the germline V gene (reference sequence). The CDR3 is 15 residues long.